A single T cell receptor (beta chain) is shown here with its context. Its antigen is unidentified. Each sample contributed roughly 9.3 x 10^4 TCR templates to the assay. Only in-frame clones appear in the TCRdb table, and some are missing; sequencing was by immunoSEQ multiplex PCR. The table lists about 120,000 clones, 90% to 95% of them singletons. This entry comes from a study of siplizumab effects on memory and regulatory T cells. Broader study findings: Tracing alloreactive clones into unstimulated subsets worked for only a minor fraction of them. Proliferating Tregs taken from siplizumab cultures were not shown to have a confirmed suppressive function. Alloreactive sequences traceable to unstimulated CD4+ memory cells were significantly reduced by siplizumab.

V was shortened by 0 bases and J by 7 bases, with 9 bases between the two germline ends. The CDR3 has 13 residues. Germline-derived CDR1 and CDR2 are SGHTA and FQGNSA. The chain recombines TRBV7-2 with TRBJ1-1; D may be TRBD1 (5 bases). The sequenced sample consisted of non-Treg CD4+ T cells sorted from blood. This sequence was found in a human donor in good health. The CDR3 is CASSLARDGEAFF. The DNA of the CDR3 is TGTGCCAGCAGCTTAGCCAGGGATGGTGAAGCTTTCTTT.